The 5 T cell receptor beta chains in this list originate from one sample, sequenced in a study of OX40 agonist ivuxolimab in advanced cancers. The repertoire was sequenced with immunoSEQ multiplex PCR; TCRdb's copy has only in-frame clones and lacks some. The table has roughly 77,000 clones, roughly 80% seen once; the top ten hold more than 3.5%. The specimen comprised CD4+ or CD8+ T cells sorted from blood, sampled in a trial of the OX40 agonist ivuxolimab. Source of these receptors: an adult with an advanced solid tumor such as melanoma, head and neck, liver or kidney cancer.

The gene calls are TRBV18 and TRBJ2-6; D possibly corresponds to TRBD2 (6 bases). Germline-derived CDR1 and CDR2 are KGHSH and LQKENI. Trimming stripped 8 bases from V and 0 bases from J, with 17 bases between. This CDR3 is 17 amino acids long. CDR3 sequence reads: CASAAGTDSSGANVLTF. As DNA, the CDR3 is TGTGCCAGCGCGGCCGGGACTGACAGCTCTGGGGCCAACGTCCTGACTTTC.

The V and J genes are TRBV27 and TRBJ2-2, with 7 bases identical to TRBD1. The CDR3 spans 14 residues. V shed 3 bases and J 4 bases; nucleotides not matched to a gene: 2. Per germline, CDR1 MNHEY and CDR2 SMNVEV (reference sequence). The CDR3 region has the DNA TGTGCCAGCAGTTTCCCAGGGGGCACCGGGGAGCTGTTTTTT. Translated: CASSFPGGTGELFF.

V gene TRBV12-5 combines with J gene TRBJ2-7; TRBD1 matches at 7 bases. V shed 6 bases, J shed 2 bases, and the junction held 4 bases outside the gene matches. Germline-derived CDR1 and CDR2 are LGHNT and FRNRAP. The CDR3 contains 13 residues. In nucleotides, the CDR3 is TGTGCTAGTGGGAGAGACAGGGCCTACGAGCAGTACTTC. Its protein is CASGRDRAYEQYF.

The V and J genes are TRBV6-5 and TRBJ2-1; D possibly corresponds to TRBD1 (5 bases). CDR3 length: 14 residues. V gave up 6 bases and J gave up 5 bases, with 14 bases separating them. Germline CDR1 MNHEY, CDR2 SVGAGI. The CDR3 sequence: CASRRPETDNEQFF. CDR3 DNA sequence: TGTGCCAGCAGACGACCAGAGACAGACAATGAGCAGTTCTTC.

The chain is built from TRBV7-3 and TRBJ1-3, with D possibly being TRBD1 (5 bases). The CDR3 runs 15 residues. CDR1 and CDR2 (germline): SGHTA, FQGTGA. Trimming took 2 bases from V and 2 from J, leaving 10 bases between them. The CDR3 DNA is TGTGCCAGCAGCTTACGTCCAGGGCCTGGAAACACCATATATTTT. It specifies CASSLRPGPGNTIYF.